This T cell receptor beta chain was sequenced for a study of blood T cell repertoires in COVID-19. In the study overall: Samples came from the United States, Italy and Spain, spanning acute and convalescent COVID-19. PBMCs, B-cell-depleted T cells, or T cells were the source of the cDNA or gDNA that made up the material.

In the authors' workflow: Quantification of nucleated cells was approximated via reference gene primer amplification. The table came from immunoSEQ multiplex PCR; TCRdb's copy has only in-frame clones and leaves some out. V, J and clone size were drawn from that table, and D and trimming were deduced from the DNA. In the table there are hundreds of thousands of clones, approximately 88% of which are singletons. Concerning this clone: Germline and junction disagree at one end, which may indicate a read error.

CDR3 length: 12 residues. The rearrangement uses TRBV12-3 or TRBV12-4 and TRBJ2-1; no definite D call. The sample comprised peripheral blood. The sequence was collected from a man aged 35-49 years with acute or convalescent COVID-19. The CDR3 reads CASSLADNKQFF. CDR3 nucleotides: TGTGCCAGCAGTTTAGCAGACAATAAGCAGTTCTTC.